This T cell receptor beta chain was identified in a study of T cells in Graves' hyperthyroidism and ophthalmopathy. RNA transcripts gave rise to amplified TCR beta CDR3 regions. Initially, a first-round RT-PCR of the TCR CDR3 employed the HTBI primer set. Using its own MiXCR run on the multiplex PCR reads, TCRdb lists one record per CDR3 protein. The sample shows 80,000 to 100,000 distinct CDR3 sequences, around 37% of them seen only once. Study conclusions and caveats: Ophthalmopathy was identified by the model a median 6.5 months ahead of onset.

In its sample, this clonotype was seen many times. The antigen remains undetermined. The receptor's source is a woman in her 30s with Graves' hyperthyroidism. Sequencing input: peripheral blood or thyroid tissue (not recorded which).

CDR3 residues: CASSLSTNPTVYF. The CDR3 nucleotides read TGTGCCAGCAGTTTATCGACTAATCCGACCGTGTACTTC. The chain carries TRBV27 and TRBJ2-7, with D tentatively TRBD2 (5 bases). Germline-derived CDR1 and CDR2 are MNHEY and SMNVEV (reference sequence). Deletions cut 0 bases from V and 12 bases from J, with 15 bases between. This CDR3 is 13 amino acids long.